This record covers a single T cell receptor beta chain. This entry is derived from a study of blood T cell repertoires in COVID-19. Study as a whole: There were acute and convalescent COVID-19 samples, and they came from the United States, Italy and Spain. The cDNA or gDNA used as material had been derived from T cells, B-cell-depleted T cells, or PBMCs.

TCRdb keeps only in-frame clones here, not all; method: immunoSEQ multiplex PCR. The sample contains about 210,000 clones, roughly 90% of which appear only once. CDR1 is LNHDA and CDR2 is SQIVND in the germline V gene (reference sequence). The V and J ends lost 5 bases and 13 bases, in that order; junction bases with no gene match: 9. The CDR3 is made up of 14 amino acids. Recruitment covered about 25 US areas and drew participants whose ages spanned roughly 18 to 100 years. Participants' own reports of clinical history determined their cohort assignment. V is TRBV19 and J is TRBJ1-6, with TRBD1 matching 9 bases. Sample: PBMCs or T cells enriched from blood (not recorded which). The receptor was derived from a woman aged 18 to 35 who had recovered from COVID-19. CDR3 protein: CASSPTGGSGPLHF. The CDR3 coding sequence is TGTGCCAGTAGTCCTACAGGGGGCTCCGGTCCCCTCCACTTT.